The 32 T cell receptor beta chains below come from one sample, sequenced in a study of T cell clonotyping in hematopoietic cell transplantation. Here immunoSEQ multiplex PCR was the method, and the copy in TCRdb shows in-frame clones only, minus some. This table holds 15,000 to 20,000 clones, roughly 80% found once. Time point reported: recipient sample about 28 days before transplant, after cytoreduction. The sequenced sample was peripheral blood mononuclear cells, obtained before stem cell transplant. The receptor set was obtained from a man aged 60 to 75 with acute myeloid leukemia. Some clones in this sample may be carry-over from other donors' samples.

The chain employs TRBV11-2 and TRBJ1-1; no firm D call. Per the germline V gene, CDR1 is SGHAT and CDR2 is FQNNGV. V was cut by 3 bases and J by 0 bases, with 11 bases left in between. The CDR3 covers 15 residues. CDR3 region: CASSFHSQMNTEAFF. The DNA for the CDR3 is TGTGCCAGCAGCTTCCACAGCCAGATGAACACTGAAGCTTTCTTT. Looking up the rest from reference TRBV11-2 and TRBJ1-1 gives the full variable domain: EAGVAQSPRYKIIEKRQSVAFWCNPISGHATLYWYQQILGQGPKLLIQFQNNGVVDDSQLPKDRFSAERLKGVDSTLKIQPAKLEDSAVYLCASSFHSQMNTEAFFGQGTRLTVV.

This chain uses TRBV5-1 with TRBJ1-1; TRBD1 matches 7 bases. From germline, CDR1 is SGHRS and CDR2 YFSETQ. V trimming: 1 base; J trimming: 8 bases; junction bases outside the gene matches: 8. This CDR3 comprises 14 residues. The CDR3 region has the DNA TGCGCCAGCAGCTTGCTGGGGGGGACAGAAGAAGCTTTCTTT. Translation gives CASSLLGGTEEAFF.

This clone rates as medium-sized (0.01 to 0.1%). The chain is built from TRBV13 and TRBJ2-4; 8 bases align to TRBD1. The trim removed 5 bases at V and 14 bases at J, leaving 8 bases unmatched. The CDR3 spans 12 residues. In germline, CDR1 is PRHDT, CDR2 FYEKMQ (reference sequence). The CDR3 sequence: CASSLAGGSKYF. The CDR3 DNA reads TGTGCCAGCAGCCTGGCAGGGGGCAGTAAGTACTTC.

This clone was seen a few times. V gene TRBV5-1 combines with J gene TRBJ1-2; D not certain. From germline, CDR1 is SGHRS and CDR2 YFSETQ. The V end lost 4 bases, the J end lost 3 bases, and 16 bases lay between the germline ends. This CDR3 spans 15 amino acids. CDR3 sequence: CASSPTGVYDYGYTF. The CDR3 nucleotides read TGCGCCAGCAGCCCAACCGGGGTCTACGACTATGGCTACACCTTC.

About this clone itself: An end of the junction differs from the germline gene, which may be a read error. CDR3 in amino acids: CASSWDRELGYGYTF. In DNA form, the CDR3 reads TGTGCCAGCAGCTGGGACAGGGAGTTGGGCTATGGCTACACCTTC. The chain links TRBV5-3 to TRBJ1-2; 9 bases are a match to TRBD1. TRBV5-3 is noted as an ORF with a role that remains uncertain. There are 15 residues in the CDR3.

The gene calls are TRBV6-5 and TRBJ1-5; possible D gene TRBD1, 5 bases. The V and J ends lost 4 bases and 10 bases respectively, with 17 bases between them. This CDR3 contains 14 residues. Germline lookup yields CDR1 MNHEY and CDR2 SVGAGI. The CDR3 nucleotides read TGTGCCAGCAGTTCTGGGGACGGCGCGGGACCCCAGCATTTT. Translating it yields CASSSGDGAGPQHF.

The chain has TRBV30 and TRBJ1-1, with a tentative D call TRBD1 (6 bases). CDR1 is GTSNPN, CDR2 SVGIG, per germline (reference sequence). V was trimmed by 5 bases and J by 1 base, leaving 14 bases between them. The CDR3 length is 14 residues. CDR3 coding DNA: TGTGCCTGGGCGCGGGGACACGCGAACACTGAAGCTTTCTTT. Protein product: CAWARGHANTEAFF.

The rearrangement joins TRBV29-1 to TRBJ2-3; D is uncertain. There are 13 residues in the CDR3. CDR1 and CDR2 from the germline V gene are SQVTM and ANQGSEA. V was clipped by 0 bases and J by 9 bases, with 13 bases between them. CDR3 nucleotides: TGCAGCGTTGAAGACCCCCTCTCGAGAACGCAGTATTTT. Translated: CSVEDPLSRTQYF.

The rearrangement links TRBV5-1 to TRBJ2-5; no definite D call. Germline V CDR1 and CDR2: SGHRS, YFSETQ. Trimming pared 1 base from V and 5 bases from J, leaving 12 bases between. The CDR3 is made up of 14 amino acids. This chain's CDR3 is CASSLRHPKETQYF. Written as DNA, the CDR3 is TGCGCCAGCAGCTTGAGGCACCCCAAGGAGACCCAGTACTTC.

The chain joins TRBV19 to TRBJ1-5; 9 nucleotides match TRBD1. CDR1 is LNHDA and CDR2 is SQIVND in the germline V gene (reference sequence). V lost 5 bases to trimming and J lost 6 bases; unmatched junction nucleotides: 8. The CDR3 extends over 15 amino acids. In nucleotides, the CDR3 is TGTGCCAGTAGTTCACAGGGGGCTTTAGGTCAGCCCCAGCATTTT. It codes for CASSSQGALGQPQHF.

This sequence joins TRBV7-2 and TRBJ1-5; D remains ambiguous. With 5 bases removed from V and 0 bases from J, the gap between germline ends came to 17 bases. Per the germline V gene, CDR1 is SGHTA and CDR2 is FQGNSA. This CDR3 comprises 17 residues. CDR3 bases: TGTGCCAGCAGCCCCCTTCCGGGTCATTATAGCAATCAGCCCCAGCATTTT. Protein sequence: CASSPLPGHYSNQPQHF.

This clone has just one count. The genes are TRBV15 and TRBJ2-4, with 10 positions matching TRBD2. The CDR3 totals 13 residues. After removal of 6 bases from V and 5 bases from J, the junction contained 1 base not matched to a gene. The germline V gene encodes CDR1 LNHNV and CDR2 YYDKDF (reference sequence). In nucleotides, the CDR3 is TGTGCCACCAGAAGCGGGGGGGAAAACATTCAGTACTTC. It yields the protein CATRSGGENIQYF. Combining the CDR3 with reference TRBV15 and TRBJ2-4 gives the whole variable domain DAMVIQNPRYQVTQFGKPVTLSCSQTLNHNVMYWYQQKSSQAPKLLFHYYDKDFNNEADTPDNFQSRRPNTSFCFLDIRSPGLGDTAMYLCATRSGGENIQYFGAGTRLSVL.

Written as DNA, the CDR3 is TGCAGTGCGGGGAGAGGGGAAAAACTGTTTTTT. This sequence encodes CSAGRGEKLFF. This sequence joins TRBV20-1 and TRBJ1-4; no definite D call. With 6 bases removed from V and 8 bases from J, the gap between germline ends came to 10 bases. The CDR3 extends over 11 amino acids. CDR1 DFQATT and CDR2 SNEGSKA come from the germline V gene (reference sequence).

The gene calls are TRBV28 and TRBJ1-1; D possibly corresponds to TRBD1 (6 bases). There are 16 residues in the CDR3. CDR1 is MDHEN and CDR2 is SYDVKM in the germline V gene. V dropped 5 bases and J dropped 6 bases, with 22 bases sitting between them. DNA for the CDR3: TGTGCCAGCAGTCTCCCCAACATTTACCCAGGGGCTGAAGCTTTCTTT. This encodes CASSLPNIYPGAEAFF.

This chain joins TRBV5-1 and TRBJ1-2; D call uncertain. Per germline, CDR1 SGHRS and CDR2 YFSETQ. The CDR3 runs to 13 residues. V was pared by 0 bases and J by 2 bases, with 5 bases between. The CDR3 spells CASSLGENYGYTF. CDR3 in DNA: TGCGCCAGCAGCTTGGGAGAGAACTATGGCTACACCTTC.

This sequence joins TRBV19 and TRBJ2-1; maybe TRBD2 (5 bases). The V and J ends lost 6 bases and 4 bases respectively, with 16 bases between them. Germline V gene data show CDR1 as LNHDA and CDR2 as SQIVND (reference sequence). CDR3 size: 15 residues. The CDR3 region has the DNA TGTGCCAGTAGGAACGGACCCCCGGGGTACAATGAGCAGTTCTTC. This codes for CASRNGPPGYNEQFF.

V gene TRBV6-6 combines with J gene TRBJ2-7, with TRBD1 matching over 8 bases. Germline CDR1 MNHNY, CDR2 SVGAGI (reference sequence). V was clipped by 2 bases and J by 1 base; unmatched bases: 4. The CDR3 covers 15 residues. CDR3 protein: CASSYTGGISYEQYF. CDR3 coding DNA: TGTGCCAGCAGTTACACAGGGGGGATTTCCTACGAGCAGTACTTC.

This clone qualifies as medium-sized. This rearrangement joins TRBV2 to TRBJ2-7; tentatively, D is TRBD1 or TRBD2 (5 bases each). The germline V gene encodes CDR1 SNHLY and CDR2 FYNNEI. The CDR3 runs 13 residues. Trimming cost V 7 bases and J 3 bases, with 13 bases left between them. The DNA of the CDR3 is TGTGCCAGCATTAGCAGGGAGAACTACGAGCAGTACTTC. It translates to CASISRENYEQYF.

The gene calls are TRBV11-2 and TRBJ1-6; D possibly corresponds to TRBD1 (6 bases). The V gene lost 6 bases and the J gene lost 7 bases, with 13 bases spanning the gap. CDR1 and CDR2 from the germline V gene are SGHAT and FQNNGV. The CDR3 sequence is 14 residues long. The DNA of the CDR3 is TGTGCCAGCAGTGCGGACAGCTACAATTCACCCCTCCACTTT. This gives the protein CASSADSYNSPLHF.

V gene TRBV7-9 combines with J gene TRBJ2-4, with D tentatively TRBD1 (6 bases). Trimming left V 2 bases short and J 4 bases short, with 12 bases between. Germline V gives CDR1 SEHNR, CDR2 FQNEAQ (reference sequence). The CDR3 is 15 residues long. For the CDR3, the DNA is TGTGCCAGCAGCTTATTCCGGGACAAAAAAAACATTCAGTACTTC. Protein: CASSLFRDKKNIQYF.

The genes are TRBV11-2 and TRBJ1-4, with TRBD1 as a possible D gene (5 bases). V was cut by 8 bases and J by 8 bases, with 18 bases left in between. Germline-derived CDR1 and CDR2 are SGHAT and FQNNGV. This CDR3 has 14 residues. The CDR3 sequence: CASQRAHGAEKLFF. The CDR3 nucleotides are TGTGCCAGCCAGCGGGCCCATGGGGCGGAAAAACTGTTTTTT.

J is TRBJ1-1 and V is TRBV30; 9 bases align to TRBD1. Trimming removed 0 bases from V and 6 bases from J; junction bases left unmatched: 2. The CDR3 spans 13 residues. The germline V gene has CDR1 GTSNPN and CDR2 SVGIG (reference sequence). The CDR3 sequence is CAWSVTGGSEAFF. The CDR3, as DNA: TGTGCCTGGAGTGTAACAGGGGGCTCTGAAGCTTTCTTT.

The chain links TRBV25-1 to TRBJ1-3, with a possible D match to TRBD1 (6 bases). The CDR3 runs to 14 residues. Germline V gene data show CDR1 as MGHDK and CDR2 as SYGVNS. V shed 4 bases and J shed 2 bases, with 9 bases lying between them. This CDR3 is CASSARGAGNTIYF. The CDR3 DNA follows: TGTGCCAGCAGTGCCAGGGGAGCTGGAAACACCATATATTTT.

This clone was recorded a few times. V usage is TRBV4-3 and J usage is TRBJ1-1; no reliable D call. CDR3 length: 18 amino acids. V was trimmed by 1 base and J by 0 bases, leaving 18 bases between them. In germline, CDR1 is LGHNA, CDR2 YSLEER. The CDR3 bases are TGCGCCAGCAGCCAAGGGTTGAGTCCGGGTACTATGAACACTGAAGCTTTCTTT. Its translation: CASSQGLSPGTMNTEAFF.

The CDR3 sequence is CASSLVSGTNGYTF. CDR3 nucleotide sequence: TGTGCCAGCAGCTTAGTCTCAGGGACTAATGGCTACACCTTC. J is TRBJ1-2 and V is TRBV13, with D possibly matching TRBD1 (5 bases). The CDR3 covers 14 residues. The germline CDR1 and CDR2 sequences are PRHDT and FYEKMQ (reference sequence). Deletions cut 1 base from V and 6 bases from J, with 12 bases between. Variable domain in full (rest from reference TRBV13 and TRBJ1-2): AAGVIQSPRHLIKEKRETATLKCYPIPRHDTVYWYQQGPGQDPQFLISFYEKMQSDKGSIPDRFSAQQFSDYHSELNMSSLELGDSALYFCASSLVSGTNGYTFGSGTRLTVV.

The V gene is TRBV4-3, the J gene TRBJ2-1; tentatively, D is TRBD2 (5 bases). The CDR3 loop spans 15 amino acids. Germline lookup yields CDR1 LGHNA and CDR2 YSLEER. Trimming took 0 bases from V and 7 from J, leaving 13 bases between them. CDR3 DNA sequence: TGCGCCAGCAGCCAAGAACCAGCGGCGGTAAATGAGCAGTTCTTC. It encodes CASSQEPAAVNEQFF.

The V gene is TRBV4-2, the J gene TRBJ1-6; D possibly corresponds to TRBD1 (6 bases). V lost 0 bases, J lost 1 base, and 10 bases lay in between. Germline V gives CDR1 LGHNA, CDR2 YNFKEQ. The CDR3 contains 17 residues. The CDR3 bases are TGTGCCAGCAGCCAAGAAACCACAGGGTCCTATAATTCACCCCTCCACTTT. It encodes CASSQETTGSYNSPLHF.

The V and J genes are TRBV7-2 and TRBJ2-2; no clear D. CDR3 length: 15 residues. Trimming stripped 1 base from V and 6 bases from J, with 12 bases between. Germline V lookup: CDR1 SGHTA, CDR2 FQGNSA. The CDR3 sequence: CASSLDRRASGELFF. CDR3 nucleotides: TGTGCCAGCAGCTTAGACCGGCGCGCCTCCGGGGAGCTGTTTTTT.

The chain links TRBV7-9 to TRBJ2-2, with D perhaps TRBD2 (6 bases). The length of the CDR3 is 16 residues. Germline lookup yields CDR1 SEHNR and CDR2 FQNEAQ (reference sequence). V dropped 5 bases and J dropped 0 bases, with 13 bases sitting between them. The CDR3 coding sequence is TGTGCCAGCAGCCGGCGGGGCGGGGCGAACACCGGGGAGCTGTTTTTT. Its protein is CASSRRGGANTGELFF.

There are a few counts of this clone. The chain couples TRBV30 to TRBJ1-1, with 8 bases fitting TRBD1. The CDR3 contains 15 residues. Germline V gene sequence: CDR1 GTSNPN, CDR2 SVGIG (reference sequence). With V trimmed by 2 bases and J by 4 bases, 9 bases remained unmatched. The CDR3, as DNA: TGTGCCTGGAGTTTCACTGACAGGGGCGGCACTGAAGCTTTCTTT. Its translation: CAWSFTDRGGTEAFF.

The gene calls are TRBV29-1 and TRBJ2-3; the match to TRBD2 covers 13 bases. J was trimmed by 1 base and V by 5 bases; bases with no gene match: 0. The CDR3 is 14 amino acids. CDR1 is SQVTM and CDR2 is ANQGSEA in the germline V gene. The CDR3, as DNA: TGCAGCGTTACTAGCGGGGGGGGCACAGATACGCAGTATTTT. This gives the protein CSVTSGGGTDTQYF.

This chain joins TRBV5-1 and TRBJ2-5, with D perhaps given as TRBD1 or TRBD2 (5 bases each). Germline CDR1 and CDR2: SGHRS and YFSETQ. The CDR3 has 13 residues. Trimming pared 4 bases from V and 1 base from J, leaving 8 bases between. The CDR3 DNA reads as TGCGCCAGCAGCGAGGGACCCCAAGAGACCCAGTACTTC. Translation: CASSEGPQETQYF.